A selection of T cell receptor beta chains follows, all from one sample in a study of blood T cell repertoires in COVID-19. Clones were sequenced by immunoSEQ multiplex PCR, and TCRdb holds only the in-frame ones, with some missing. Among 50,000 to 65,000 clones, 75% to 90% were seen once, and the ten largest hold around 17%. Sequencing was done on a sample of peripheral blood. The receptors derive from a human donor in a cohort sampled during active COVID-19. Both conserved end residues are part of each CDR3. D genes are given only for firm matches. A row's size may be missing; if present it is once, few, many or a size class.

TRBV28	TRBJ1-6	TRBD1	.	TGTGCCAGCAGTGAACTCACGGGACAGGGTAATTCACCCCTCCACTTT	CASSELTGQGNSPLHF
TRBV19	TRBJ1-1	.	.	TGTGCCAGTAGTATTCGGGACTTGAACACTGAAGCTTTCTTT	CASSIRDLNTEAFF
TRBV19	TRBJ2-2	.	.	TGTGCCAGTAGTATTCCCAGGGGTCCGACCGGGGAGCTGTTTTTT	CASSIPRGPTGELFF
TRBV5-1	TRBJ2-1	TRBD2	.	TGCGCCAGCAGCTTGGGCCAGCGGGAGTACAATGAGCAGTTCTTC	CASSLGQREYNEQFF
TRBV6-5	TRBJ2-3	TRBD1	once	TGTGCCAGCAGTTGGGTCACAGGGGGCTACACAGATACGCAGTATTTT	CASSWVTGGYTDTQYF
TRBV11-3	TRBJ2-2	TRBD2	.	TGTGCCAGCAGCTCCGGACTAGCGGGCACCGGGGAGCTGTTTTTT	CASSSGLAGTGELFF
TRBV30	TRBJ2-1	TRBD2	.	TGTGCCTGGAGCCTAAAGGGACTAGTATACAATGAGCAGTTCTTC	CAWSLKGLVYNEQFF
TRBV4-2	TRBJ1-4	.	.	TGTGCCAGCAGCCATTCGCAGGGATATGGAAAACTGTTTTTT	CASSHSQGYGKLFF
TRBV6-5	TRBJ2-1	.	.	TGTGCCAGCAACCAACCTCAGGATGAGCAGTTCTTC	CASNQPQDEQFF
TRBV28	TRBJ2-7	.	.	TGTGCCAGCAGTTTACGAGGGTTATACGAGCAGTACTTC	CASSLRGLYEQYF
TRBV12-3/TRBV12-4	TRBJ1-1	.	.	TGTGCCAGCAACGGGGTTTTGGGCACTGAAGCTTTCTTT	CASNGVLGTEAFF
TRBV29-1	TRBJ2-5	.	.	TGCAGCGTGAGGCACGGAGAGACCCAGTACTTC	CSVRHGETQYF
TRBV12-3/TRBV12-4	TRBJ1-4	.	.	TGTGCCAGCGGGAGGGGTTCAAATGAAAAACTGTTTTTT	CASGRGSNEKLFF
TRBV24-1	TRBJ2-5	TRBD2	.	TGTGCCACCAGTGATTTTGCGGGGGGGCGCGAGACCCAGTACTTC	CATSDFAGGRETQYF
TRBV19	TRBJ1-4	.	once	TGTGCCACCAGGACAAGGGGAGGGGAAAAACTGTTTTTT	CATRTRGGEKLFF
TRBV2	TRBJ1-1	.	.	TGTGCCAGCAGTTCCGCACTGACAGCCTACGAAGCTTTCTTT	CASSSALTAYEAFF
TRBV11-2	TRBJ2-2	.	.	TGTGCCAGCAGCTTAAAGACACCCCTAATCGGGGAGCTGTTTTTT	CASSLKTPLIGELFF
TRBV7-8	TRBJ1-2	.	.	TGTGCCAGCAGCTTAGGAGGGGGAAACTATGGCTACACCTTC	CASSLGGGNYGYTF
TRBV5-3	TRBJ1-5	.	.	TGTGCCAGAAGCGGGGACGGGGGAAATCAGCCCCAGCATTTT	CARSGDGGNQPQHF
TRBV5-5	TRBJ2-1	.	.	TGTGCCAGCAGCTTGGGGGTTAGCCCCTACAATGAGCAGTTCTTC	CASSLGVSPYNEQFF
TRBV19	TRBJ1-5	TRBD1	.	TGTGCCAGTAGCGCCGGGGGACAGGTAAGCAATCAGCCCCAGCATTTT	CASSAGGQVSNQPQHF
TRBV5-1	TRBJ1-6	TRBD1	.	TGCGCCAGCAGCTTACAGGGGGATCATTCACCCCTCCACTTT	CASSLQGDHSPLHF
TRBV23-1	TRBJ1-3	.	.	TGCGCCAGCAGTCGGGAGAAGGGAAACACCATATATTTT	CASSREKGNTIYF
TRBV9	TRBJ2-5	TRBD2	few	TGTGCCAGCAGCGGAGGACTAGCGCCTATGCGAGAGACCCAGTACTTC	CASSGGLAPMRETQYF
TRBV29-1	TRBJ1-5	.	few	TGCAGCGTCGGGGTTTCGTCGCCCCAGCATTTT	CSVGVSSPQHF
TRBV4-1	TRBJ2-5	.	.	TGCGCCAGCAGCCAAGATAGGACAGCGGAGACCCAGTACTTC	CASSQDRTAETQYF
TRBV6-5	TRBJ2-7	TRBD1	once	TGTGCCAGCAGTTACCGCAGGGGGAGCTACGAGCAGTACTTC	CASSYRRGSYEQYF
TRBV11-2	TRBJ1-1	.	.	TGTGCCAGCAGCTTTATTGGGGAGACTGAAGCTTTCTTT	CASSFIGETEAFF
TRBV7-9	TRBJ2-2	.	.	TGTGCCAGCAGCTTAGCCTACAGGTTGCCCCCGAACACCGGGGAGCTGTTTTTT	CASSLAYRLPPNTGELFF
TRBV6-4	TRBJ2-7	.	.	TGTGCCAGCATCAGGGGACGGTACGAGCAGTACTTC	CASIRGRYEQYF
TRBV5-1	TRBJ2-2	TRBD2	.	TGCGCCAGCAGCTCTAGCGGGAGTGTAGAAACCGGGGAGCTGTTTTTT	CASSSSGSVETGELFF
TRBV5-4	TRBJ2-1	.	.	TGTGCCAGCAGCTTGGTTGGCGGCTCCTACAATGAGCAGTTCTTC	CASSLVGGSYNEQFF
TRBV3-1/TRBV3-2	TRBJ2-7	TRBD2	.	TGTGCCAGCAGCACGTCGCGGGGGGAGGGCCACGAGCAGTACTTC	CASSTSRGEGHEQYF
TRBV6-1	TRBJ2-6	.	.	TGTGCCAGCAGTGGTTTGAGGGGGTCCCTTGGGGCCAACGTCCTGACTTTC	CASSGLRGSLGANVLTF
TRBV5-4	TRBJ1-1	.	.	TGTGCCAGCAGCGGGAGAAGGTCGGTGGGGAACACTGAAGCTTTCTTT	CASSGRRSVGNTEAFF
TRBV28	TRBJ1-2	.	many	TGTGCCAGCAGTCCCCTCGACTATGGCTACACCTTC	CASSPLDYGYTF
TRBV30	TRBJ1-4	.	.	TGTGCCTGGACGGGAGGGGCAACTAATGAAAAACTGTTTTTT	CAWTGGATNEKLFF
TRBV6-5	TRBJ1-2	TRBD1	.	TGTGCCAGCAGTTACTCGATTACGGGACAGGGCTATGGCTACACCTTC	CASSYSITGQGYGYTF
TRBV6-5	TRBJ2-1	TRBD2	.	TGTGCCAGCAGTTACTCGGGGGAGGGGAAGAATGAGCAGTTCTTC	CASSYSGEGKNEQFF
TRBV5-1	TRBJ2-1	.	.	TGCGCCAGCAGCTTGGCCGGCAGGGGTGAGCAGTTCTTC	CASSLAGRGEQFF
TRBV27	TRBJ2-3	.	.	TGTGCCAGCAGCAACACAGATACGCAGTATTTT	CASSNTDTQYF
TRBV5-1	TRBJ1-1	.	.	TGCGCCAGCAGCTTTAGAGGCCTAAGTAACGGTGAAGCTTTCTTT	CASSFRGLSNGEAFF
TRBV5-1	TRBJ2-3	TRBD1	.	TGCGCCAGCAGCGGACAGGGGGCCACAGATACGCAGTATTTT	CASSGQGATDTQYF
TRBV6-5	TRBJ2-2	TRBD1	.	TGTGCCAGCAGTTACCGGACAGGGGCTGGGGAGCTGTTTTTT	CASSYRTGAGELFF
TRBV19	TRBJ2-2	TRBD2	.	TGTGCCAGTAGTCCCAGACTAGCGGGAGTGACCACCGGGGAGCTGTTTTTT	CASSPRLAGVTTGELFF
TRBV19	TRBJ1-1	.	.	TGTGCCAGTAGTATAAGCCAAGCCACCAACACTGAAGCTTTCTTT	CASSISQATNTEAFF
TRBV5-1	TRBJ2-7	.	.	TGCGCCAGCAGCTTCCAGCCGGGCTACGAGCAGTACTTC	CASSFQPGYEQYF
TRBV27	TRBJ1-5	.	.	TGTGCCAGCAGACGCGGGGGAGAGAATTATTATAGCAATCAGCCCCAGCATTTT	CASRRGGENYYSNQPQHF
TRBV2	TRBJ2-2	.	.	TGTGCCAGCAGAGATAGGGTGGGAGGAACCGGGGAGCTGTTTTTT	CASRDRVGGTGELFF
TRBV4-1	TRBJ2-7	.	.	TGCGCCAGCAGCTACCAAGGACTCGGGACACTAGGCGAGCAGTACTTC	CASSYQGLGTLGEQYF
TRBV30	TRBJ2-7	.	.	TGTGCCTGGAGTCCGGGGGCCTACGAGCAGTACTTC	CAWSPGAYEQYF
TRBV6-1	TRBJ1-2	TRBD1	.	TGTGCCAGCAGTGAGACCGGGACAGGATACAACTATGGCTACACCTTC	CASSETGTGYNYGYTF
TRBV30	TRBJ2-3	TRBD2	.	TGTGCCTGGAGTGGGGAAGGACTAGCGGGAGCAGATACGCAGTATTTT	CAWSGEGLAGADTQYF
TRBV20-1	TRBJ2-4	TRBD2	.	TGCAGTGCTAGTACTAGCGGGGACATTCAGTACTTC	CSASTSGDIQYF